This T cell receptor beta chain was retrieved from a study of T cells in Graves' hyperthyroidism and ophthalmopathy. Study observations and caveats: The model foresaw ophthalmopathy a median approximately 6.1 months prior to onset.

As concerns this clonotype: The antigen remains unidentified.

RNA transcripts provided the source from which TCR beta CDR3 regions were amplified. RT-PCR in the first round (using the HTBI primer set) targeted the TCR CDR3. TCRdb re-derived calls from the multiplex PCR reads in MiXCR, one entry per CDR3 protein. The repertoire holds about 710,000 distinct CDR3 sequences, with around 17% as singletons. Trimming pared 6 bases from V and 6 bases from J, leaving 15 bases between. CDR3 length equals 15 residues. The germline V gene encodes CDR1 MDHEN and CDR2 SYDVKM. The V gene is TRBV28, the J gene TRBJ1-6; D not certain. The TCR comes from a young man with Graves' hyperthyroidism. Sequenced material: blood. This CDR3 reads CASSPRALVNSPLHF. DNA for the CDR3: TGTGCCAGCAGCCCGCGGGCCTTAGTTAATTCACCCCTCCACTTT.